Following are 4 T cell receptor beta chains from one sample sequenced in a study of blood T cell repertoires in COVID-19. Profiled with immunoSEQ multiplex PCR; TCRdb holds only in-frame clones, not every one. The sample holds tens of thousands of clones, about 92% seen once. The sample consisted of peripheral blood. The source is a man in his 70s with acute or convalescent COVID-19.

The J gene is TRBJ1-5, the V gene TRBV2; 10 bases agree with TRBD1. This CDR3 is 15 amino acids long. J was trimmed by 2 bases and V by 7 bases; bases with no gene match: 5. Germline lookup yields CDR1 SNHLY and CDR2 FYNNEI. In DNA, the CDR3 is TGTGCCAGCACAACCGGGACAGGGGGCAATCAGCCCCAGCATTTT. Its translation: CASTTGTGGNQPQHF.

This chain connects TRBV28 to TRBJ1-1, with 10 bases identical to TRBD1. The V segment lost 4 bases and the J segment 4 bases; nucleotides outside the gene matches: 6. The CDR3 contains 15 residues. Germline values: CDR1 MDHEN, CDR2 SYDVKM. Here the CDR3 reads CASSSGDRGSTEAFF. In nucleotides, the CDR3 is TGTGCCAGCAGTTCCGGGGACAGGGGAAGCACTGAAGCTTTCTTT.

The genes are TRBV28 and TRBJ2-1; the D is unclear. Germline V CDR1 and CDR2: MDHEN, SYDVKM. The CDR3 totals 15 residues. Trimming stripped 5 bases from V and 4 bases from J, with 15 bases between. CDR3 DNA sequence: TGTGCCAGCAGTCCCCTAGTGAGTGCGTACAATGAGCAGTTCTTC. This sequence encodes CASSPLVSAYNEQFF. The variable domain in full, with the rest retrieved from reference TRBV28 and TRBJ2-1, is DVKVTQSSRYLVKRTGEKVFLECVQDMDHENMFWYRQDPGLGLRLIYFSYDVKMKEKGDIPEGYSVSREKKERFSLILESASTNQTSMYLCASSPLVSAYNEQFFGPGTRLTVL.

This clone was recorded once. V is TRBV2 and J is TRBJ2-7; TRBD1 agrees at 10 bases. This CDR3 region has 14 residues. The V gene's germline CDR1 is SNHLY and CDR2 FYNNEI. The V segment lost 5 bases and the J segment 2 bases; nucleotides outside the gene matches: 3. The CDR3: CASSPGTGAYEQYF. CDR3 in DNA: TGTGCCAGCAGTCCCGGGACAGGGGCCTACGAGCAGTACTTC.